Listed here is a single T cell receptor (beta chain). Its target is unknown. Through a sample-barcoded 5' primer and a J-beta primer mix, a second PCR was run for roughly 6 to 12 cycles. TCRdb ran MiXCR on the 5' RACE reads and lists one entry per CDR3 protein. The sample lists some 1.1 million distinct CDR3 sequences, roughly two fifths seen once, with less than 15% in the top ten. Total RNA extracted from each sample amounted to at least 5 micrograms. This entry is derived from a study of blood T cells in healthy people across ages. Study at large: Every two T cells gave about one barcoded beta molecule via template switching.

Germline assignment: CDR1 MNHNY and CDR2 SVGAGI (reference sequence). V gave up 6 bases and J gave up 2 bases; unmatched junction bases: 10. The CDR3 contains 17 residues. Study-level findings and limits: Unknown donor CMV status possibly confounded expanded clonotype changes.

The TCR originated in a man between 18 and 29 years old in good health. The sample taken for sequencing was blood. The chain uses TRBV6-6 and TRBJ1-2, with TRBD1 identical over 12 bases. The CDR3: CASRFRDRGPLNYGYTF. CDR3 sequence (DNA): TGTGCCAGCAGATTCCGGGACAGGGGGCCCTTAAACTATGGCTACACCTTC.